This TCR beta chain was obtained from a study of brain T cells in children with intractable seizures. Generated by immunoSEQ multiplex PCR, the TCRdb table keeps only in-frame clones and is missing some. The data show roughly 80,000 clones, about 92% seen once. V dropped 4 bases and J dropped 4; count of bases not matched to a gene: 15. The CDR3 has 18 amino acids. Germline lookup yields CDR1 LGHDT and CDR2 YNNKEL (reference sequence). V is TRBV3-1 (or the pseudogene TRBV3-2) and J is TRBJ2-5; 10 positions agree with TRBD2. The specimen was peripheral blood, collected at surgery. The receptor's source is a boy in the first two years of life with tuberous sclerosis and intractable seizures. In nucleotides, the CDR3 is TGTGCCAGCAGCCTTCAATCCCCCAGCGGGGGGGCCCGAGAGACCCAGTACTTC. This translates into CASSLQSPSGGARETQYF.